There are a few counts of the clone carrying this T cell receptor (beta chain). Its antigen is undetermined. Germline values: CDR1 SQVTM, CDR2 ANQGSEA. V was cut by 3 bases and J by 0 bases, with 5 bases left in between. CDR3 length equals 12 residues. RNA transcripts were the template for amplifying TCR beta CDR3 regions. Using the HTBI primer set, a first-round RT-PCR was run on the TCR CDR3. TCRdb redid the calling of the multiplex PCR reads with MiXCR, one entry per CDR3 protein. The sample includes roughly 180,000 distinct CDR3 sequences, about 9.4% seen only once; the top ten take roughly a fifth. These data originate in a study of T cells in Graves' hyperthyroidism and ophthalmopathy. Study-wide results and limits: Separating ophthalmopathy from stable hyperthyroidism was achieved by a 13 V-J model.

This chain links TRBV29-1 with TRBJ1-2; D call uncertain. Sequencing was performed on blood. This sequence was found in a woman aged 18 to 35 with Graves' hyperthyroidism that later progressed to Graves' ophthalmopathy. CDR3 DNA: TGCAGCGTTGACAGAGCTAACTATGGCTACACCTTC. Encoded protein: CSVDRANYGYTF.